The 24 T cell receptor beta chains below all came from one sample that was sequenced in a study of cytotoxic CD8 clonotypes in ibrutinib-treated CLL. TCRdb keeps only in-frame clones here, not all; method: immunoSEQ multiplex PCR. The sample lists about 130,000 clones, 79% seen once, with about 13% in the top ten. The starting material was PBMCs, obtained after 12 months of ibrutinib treatment. The receptor source for this set is a human donor with chronic lymphocytic leukemia.

This chain connects TRBV6-5 to TRBJ2-3; TRBD1 agrees at 7 bases. The CDR3 has 16 amino acids. J lost 2 bases, V lost 3 bases, and 8 bases had no gene match. The V gene's germline CDR1 is MNHEY and CDR2 SVGAGI. DNA for the CDR3: TGTGCCAGCAGTTATACTGGGACAGATTTCACAGATACGCAGTATTTT. It is translated as CASSYTGTDFTDTQYF.

The V call is TRBV18, the J call TRBJ2-1; 7 bases line up with TRBD2. The J segment lost 2 bases and the V segment lost 6 bases, leaving 7 bases of the junction unmatched. The CDR3 sequence is 15 residues long. Germline CDR1 is KGHSH and CDR2 is LQKENI. Written as DNA, the CDR3 is TGTGCCAGCTCGGGCGGGAGATTTACCTACAATGAGCAGTTCTTC. Protein sequence: CASSGGRFTYNEQFF.

This chain links TRBV2 with TRBJ2-7, with D maybe TRBD2 (5 bases). The CDR3 consists of 13 residues. Trimming left V 7 bases short and J 7 bases short, with 17 bases between. Germline loops: CDR1 SNHLY, CDR2 FYNNEI. CDR3 sequence reads: CASTREGTMEQYF. The CDR3 DNA sequence: TGTGCCAGCACCAGAGAGGGTACGATGGAGCAGTACTTC.

The chain combines TRBV18 with TRBJ2-5; 14 positions match TRBD2. The CDR3 consists of 16 residues. CDR1 is KGHSH, CDR2 LQKENI, per germline. J gave up 5 bases and V 3 bases, and 5 bases lay outside the gene matches. CDR3 DNA sequence: TGTGCCAGCTCACCCGGGACTAGCGGGAGTGGGGAGACCCAGTACTTC. It translates to CASSPGTSGSGETQYF.

This clone has ten or more counts. This chain uses TRBV27 with TRBJ2-7; D is perhaps TRBD1 or TRBD2 (5 bases each). The CDR3 extends over 15 amino acids. Germline V gene data show CDR1 as MNHEY and CDR2 as SMNVEV (reference sequence). Trimming stripped 6 bases from V and 0 bases from J, with 15 bases between. CDR3 sequence (DNA): TGTGCCAGCAGAACGGGACGGGAAAACTCCTACGAGCAGTACTTC. Its protein product is CASRTGRENSYEQYF.

V gene TRBV18 combines with J gene TRBJ1-4, with D uncertain. The CDR3 covers 14 residues. Germline values: CDR1 KGHSH, CDR2 LQKENI. Trimming shortened V by 3 bases and J by 8 bases, and 13 bases separated the two germline ends. The CDR3 is CASSPRDSPEKLFF. CDR3 DNA sequence: TGTGCCAGCTCACCTAGAGACTCCCCCGAAAAACTGTTTTTT.

This clone was picked up a small number of times. The gene calls are TRBV7-3 and TRBJ1-1; D is ambiguous. The CDR3 length is 14 residues. V was shortened by 5 bases and J by 1 base, with 11 bases between the two germline ends. Germline V CDR1 and CDR2: SGHTA, FQGTGA. The DNA of the CDR3 is TGTGCCAGCAGCGCGTATGACAAGAACACTGAAGCTTTCTTT. Protein: CASSAYDKNTEAFF. The whole variable domain, filled in from reference TRBV7-3 and TRBJ1-1, reads GAGVSQTPSNKVTEKGKYVELRCDPISGHTALYWYRQSLGQGPEFLIYFQGTGAADDSGLPNDRFFAVRPEGSVSTLKIQRTERGDSAVYLCASSAYDKNTEAFFGQGTRLTVV.

This sequence joins TRBV6-5 and TRBJ2-7, with 7 bases lining up with TRBD1. Per the germline V gene, CDR1 is MNHEY and CDR2 is SVGAGI. This CDR3 is 14 amino acids long. The V gene end was trimmed by 5 bases and the J gene end by 0 bases; junction bases not matched to a gene: 4. The DNA for the CDR3 is TGTGCCAGCAGTATCCGGGACAGCTCCTACGAGCAGTACTTC. Protein: CASSIRDSSYEQYF.

The chain recombines TRBV18 with TRBJ2-2; D might be TRBD1 (6 bases). Germline CDR1 KGHSH, CDR2 LQKENI. The CDR3 runs to 15 residues. Deletions cut 7 bases from V and 3 bases from J, with 15 bases between. The CDR3 is CASFTGNGYTGELFF. The CDR3 DNA reads as TGTGCCAGCTTTACAGGGAACGGGTACACCGGGGAGCTGTTTTTT.

This chain joins TRBV27 and TRBJ1-5; D possibly corresponds to TRBD1 (5 bases). The germline V gene has CDR1 MNHEY and CDR2 SMNVEV (reference sequence). V was cut by 8 bases and J by 5 bases, with 13 bases left in between. This CDR3 has 13 amino acids. The CDR3 nucleotides are TGTGCCAGCGGCTGGATGGGACATCAGCCCCAGCATTTT. Translation: CASGWMGHQPQHF.

The chain combines TRBV7-9 with TRBJ2-4; 12 nucleotides line up with TRBD2. V lost 2 bases, J lost 3 bases, and 2 bases stayed unmatched. Germline loops: CDR1 SEHNR, CDR2 FQNEAQ (reference sequence). This CDR3 is 16 amino acids long. The CDR3 DNA reads TGTGCCAGCAGCTTACCGGGACTAGCGGGCAAAAACATTCAGTACTTC. It specifies CASSLPGLAGKNIQYF.

The CDR3 bases are TGCGCCAGCAGCCAAGGGTTCATCATTACAACGGCTAATGAAAAACTGTTTTTT. Protein sequence: CASSQGFIITTANEKLFF. The chain employs TRBV4-1 and TRBJ1-4; the D is unclear. Germline V gives CDR1 MGHRA, CDR2 YSYEKL. The CDR3 is 18 amino acids. V lost 1 base and J lost 3, with 18 bases in between.

The CDR3 is CASSLDSGGRQPQHF. The CDR3 coding sequence is TGCGCCAGCAGCTTGGACTCGGGGGGTCGACAGCCCCAGCATTTT. This sequence joins TRBV5-1 and TRBJ1-5; D possibly corresponds to TRBD1 (5 bases). V lost 0 bases and J 7 bases, leaving 14 bases between the germline ends. The V gene's germline CDR1 is SGHRS and CDR2 YFSETQ. This CDR3 is 15 amino acids long.

Comments on this clone: Relative to the germline gene, one junction end is altered; a read error may explain this. The rearrangement uses TRBV5-5 and TRBJ2-1; 7 bases are a match to TRBD2. Germline-derived CDR1 and CDR2 are SGHKS and YYEKEE (reference sequence). The CDR3 has 16 amino acids. CDR3 sequence (DNA): TGTGCCAGCAGATTGGGACGGGCTAGCGGCTACAATGAGCAGTTCTTC. This codes for CASRLGRASGYNEQFF.

The rearrangement joins TRBV7-9 to TRBJ2-1; TRBD2 matches 10 bases. After removal of 7 bases from V and 11 bases from J, the junction contained 11 bases not matched to a gene. The CDR3 runs to 14 residues. Germline V gene sequence: CDR1 SEHNR, CDR2 FQNEAQ (reference sequence). In DNA form, the CDR3 reads TGTGCCAGCAACATGGTAGCGGGGGGCGGTCAGCAGTTCTTC. Protein sequence: CASNMVAGGGQQFF. Complete variable domain (other parts from reference TRBV7-9 and TRBJ2-1): DTGVSQNPRHKITKRGQNVTFRCDPISEHNRLYWYRQTLGQGPEFLTYFQNEAQLEKSRLLSDRFSAERPKGSFSTLEIQRTEQGDSAMYLCASNMVAGGGQQFFGPGTRLTVL.

V gene TRBV7-9 combines with J gene TRBJ2-5; 8 positions agree with TRBD2. This CDR3 region has 13 residues. The germline V gene encodes CDR1 SEHNR and CDR2 FQNEAQ (reference sequence). The trim removed 5 bases at V and 5 bases at J, leaving 4 bases unmatched. In DNA form, the CDR3 reads TGTGCCAGCAGCCAAAGCGGGAGCGAGACCCAGTACTTC. This encodes CASSQSGSETQYF.

The chain is built from TRBV30 and TRBJ2-2; TRBD1 matches 11 bases. V dropped 3 bases and J dropped 3; count of bases not matched to a gene: 3. The germline CDR1 and CDR2 sequences are GTSNPN and SVGIG (reference sequence). CDR3 length equals 15 residues. The CDR3 region has the DNA TGTGCCTGGAGCGGGACAGGGGGATACACCGGGGAGCTGTTTTTT. Protein sequence: CAWSGTGGYTGELFF.

The table lists this clone with a count of one. The rearrangement joins TRBV7-6 to TRBJ1-4; no reliable D call. The germline V and J ends were trimmed by 5 bases and 8 bases, with 15 bases remaining between them. The CDR3 contains 14 residues. Germline CDR1 is SGHVS and CDR2 is FNYEAQ. The CDR3 DNA is TGTGCCAGCAGCGCCCGAGGTGCTCGGGAAAAACTGTTTTTT. Its translation: CASSARGAREKLFF.

The chain carries TRBV28 and TRBJ1-2, with 8 bases lining up with TRBD1. This CDR3 contains 13 residues. V trimming: 7 bases; J trimming: 3 bases; junction bases outside the gene matches: 4. Per the germline V gene, CDR1 is MDHEN and CDR2 is SYDVKM. This chain's CDR3 is CASTPTGDYGYTF. In nucleotides, the CDR3 is TGTGCCAGCACCCCGACAGGGGACTATGGCTACACCTTC.

The V and J genes are TRBV5-4 and TRBJ2-7; perhaps TRBD1 as D (6 bases). V lost 4 bases, J lost 2 bases, and 16 bases lay in between. The CDR3 length is 15 residues. Germline V gives CDR1 SGHNT, CDR2 YYREEE (reference sequence). The CDR3 is CASSSNRAYPYEQYF. The CDR3 DNA reads as TGTGCCAGCAGCAGCAACAGGGCTTATCCCTACGAGCAGTACTTC.

V usage is TRBV7-6 and J usage is TRBJ2-1; 9 positions match TRBD2. CDR1 is SGHVS, CDR2 FNYEAQ, per germline. The CDR3 is made up of 16 amino acids. Trimming took 4 bases from V and 4 from J; bases not matched to a gene: 8. As DNA, the CDR3 is TGTGCCAGCAGCTCCACCCATAGCGGGAGTTACAATGAGCAGTTCTTC. It encodes CASSSTHSGSYNEQFF.

V gene TRBV10-1 combines with J gene TRBJ2-3, with 10 positions matching TRBD2. The CDR3 is 16 residues long. The V gene's germline CDR1 is WNHNN and CDR2 SYGVQD (reference sequence). With V trimmed by 4 bases and J by 0 bases, 4 bases remained unmatched. The DNA for the CDR3 is TGCGCCAGCAGTGCAGGACTAGCGGCTAGCACAGATACGCAGTATTTT. Translated, it gives CASSAGLAASTDTQYF.

The CDR3: CASSLGWPKGDYEQYF. CDR3 sequence (DNA): TGTGCCAGCAGCTTAGGCTGGCCGAAGGGGGATTACGAGCAGTACTTC. The chain uses TRBV7-8 and TRBJ2-7, with D perhaps TRBD1 (6 bases). Trimming took 1 base from V and 4 from J, leaving 17 bases between them. The length of the CDR3 is 16 residues. Per germline, CDR1 SGHVS and CDR2 FQNEAQ.

This clone was observed a few times. The rearrangement uses TRBV11-2 and TRBJ2-7; 9 bases agree with TRBD2. J lost 1 base, V lost 8 bases, and 6 bases had no gene match. CDR1 is SGHAT and CDR2 is FQNNGV in the germline V gene. The CDR3 is made up of 14 amino acids. The CDR3 loop reads CASSSSGSSYEQYF. The CDR3 coding sequence is TGTGCCAGCTCAAGTAGCGGGAGTTCCTACGAGCAGTACTTC.